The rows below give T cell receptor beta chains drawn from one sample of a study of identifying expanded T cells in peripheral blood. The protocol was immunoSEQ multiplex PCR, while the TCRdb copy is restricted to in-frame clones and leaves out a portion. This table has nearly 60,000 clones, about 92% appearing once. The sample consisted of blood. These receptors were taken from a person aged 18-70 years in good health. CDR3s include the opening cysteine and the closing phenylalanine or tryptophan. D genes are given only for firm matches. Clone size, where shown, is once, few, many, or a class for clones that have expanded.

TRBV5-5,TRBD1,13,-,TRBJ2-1,CASSSTVGGNRFF,TGTGCCAGCAGCTCAACGGTAGGGGGCAACCGGTTCTTC
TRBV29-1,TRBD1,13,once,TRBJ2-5,CSVEAQGVETQYF,TGCAGCGTTGAAGCACAGGGGGTCGAGACCCAGTACTTC
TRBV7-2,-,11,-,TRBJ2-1,CASSYHNEQFF,TGTGCCAGCAGCTACCACAATGAGCAGTTCTTC
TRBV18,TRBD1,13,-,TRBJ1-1,CASSPGQGTEAFF,TGTGCCAGCTCACCTGGACAGGGGACTGAAGCTTTCTTT
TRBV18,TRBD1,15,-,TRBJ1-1,CASSYRGHGDTEAFF,TGTGCCAGCTCCTACAGGGGGCACGGGGACACTGAAGCTTTCTTT
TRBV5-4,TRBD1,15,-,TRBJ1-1,CASSFTGGKETEAFF,TGTGCCAGCAGCTTTACAGGGGGGAAAGAGACTGAAGCTTTCTTT
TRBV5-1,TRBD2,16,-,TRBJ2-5,CASSLGPSGDQETQYF,TGCGCCAGCAGCTTGGGGCCTAGCGGGGACCAAGAGACCCAGTACTTC
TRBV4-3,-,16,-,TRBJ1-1,CASSQDTRWGDTEAFF,TGCGCCAGCAGCCAAGATACTCGTTGGGGGGACACTGAAGCTTTCTTT
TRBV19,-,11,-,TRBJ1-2,CASRAGYGYTF,TGTGCCAGTAGGGCCGGCTATGGCTACACCTTC
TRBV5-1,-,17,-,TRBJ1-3,CASSSAGPRSSGNTIYF,TGCGCCAGCAGCTCTGCGGGACCCAGGAGCTCTGGAAACACCATATATTTT
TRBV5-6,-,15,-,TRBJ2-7,CASSPGLPYSYEQYF,TGTGCCAGCAGCCCTGGACTCCCGTACTCCTACGAGCAGTACTTC
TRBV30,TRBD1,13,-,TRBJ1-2,CAWRDRGRYGYTF,TGTGCCTGGAGGGACAGGGGGCGGTATGGCTACACCTTC
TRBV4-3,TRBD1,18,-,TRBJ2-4,CASSQDATGGMAKNIQYF,TGCGCCAGCAGCCAAGACGCAACAGGGGGCATGGCCAAAAACATTCAGTACTTC
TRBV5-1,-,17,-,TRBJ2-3,CASSLGVRGTSTDTQYF,TGCGCCAGCAGCTTGGGGGTCAGGGGAACTAGCACAGATACGCAGTATTTT
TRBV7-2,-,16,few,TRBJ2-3,CASSRSRGSGEDTQYF,TGTGCCAGCAGCCGAAGCAGGGGGAGCGGGGAAGATACGCAGTATTTT
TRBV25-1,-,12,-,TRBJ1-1,CASSGDPAGAFF,TGTGCCAGCAGTGGGGACCCCGCGGGGGCTTTCTTT
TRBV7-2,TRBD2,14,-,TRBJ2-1,CASSLIAGVNEQFF,TGTGCCAGCAGCTTAATAGCGGGGGTGAATGAGCAGTTCTTC
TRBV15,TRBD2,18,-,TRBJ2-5,CATSRDKISGRVQETQYF,TGTGCCACCAGCAGAGACAAGATTAGCGGGAGAGTCCAAGAGACCCAGTACTTC
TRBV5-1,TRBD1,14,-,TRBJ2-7,CASSVDRGKYEQYF,TGCGCCAGCAGCGTTGACAGGGGGAAGTACGAGCAGTACTTC
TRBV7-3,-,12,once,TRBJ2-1,CASSLTANEQFF,TGTGCCAGCAGCTTAACAGCAAATGAGCAGTTCTTC
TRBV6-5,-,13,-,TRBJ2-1,CASSQLENNEQFF,TGTGCCAGCAGCCAACTAGAGAACAATGAGCAGTTCTTC
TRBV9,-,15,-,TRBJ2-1,CASSVGVSSYNEQFF,TGTGCCAGCAGCGTAGGGGTTAGCTCCTACAATGAGCAGTTCTTC
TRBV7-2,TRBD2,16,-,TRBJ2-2,CASSPWVAGGSGELFF,TGTGCCAGCAGCCCGTGGGTAGCGGGGGGGTCCGGGGAGCTGTTTTTT
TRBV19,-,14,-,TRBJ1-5,CASSNQGGNQPQHF,TGTGCCAGTAGTAACCAGGGCGGCAATCAGCCCCAGCATTTT
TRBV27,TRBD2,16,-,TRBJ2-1,CASSSYSGGSYNEQFF,TGTGCCAGCAGTTCCTATAGCGGGGGCTCCTACAATGAGCAGTTCTTC
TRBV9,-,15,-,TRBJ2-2,CASSLTGAPTGELFF,TGTGCCAGCAGCCTGACTGGGGCCCCGACCGGGGAGCTGTTTTTT
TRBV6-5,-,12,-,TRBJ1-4,CASRGGGEKLFF,TGTGCCAGCCGGGGGGGAGGGGAAAAACTGTTTTTT
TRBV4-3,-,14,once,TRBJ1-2,CASSQDRGRGGYTF,TGCGCCAGCAGCCAAGATAGGGGCCGAGGGGGCTACACCTTC
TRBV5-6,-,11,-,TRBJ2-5,CASSYRASQYF,TGTGCCAGCAGTTACAGGGCGTCCCAGTACTTC
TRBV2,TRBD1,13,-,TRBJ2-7,CASSGGGWYEQYF,TGTGCCAGCAGTGGAGGGGGCTGGTACGAGCAGTACTTC
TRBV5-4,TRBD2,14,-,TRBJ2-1,CASSNSGGYNEQFF,TGTGCCAGCAGCAATAGCGGGGGGTACAATGAGCAGTTCTTC
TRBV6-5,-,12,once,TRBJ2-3,CASSGLGDTQYF,TGTGCCAGCAGCGGGTTGGGTGATACGCAGTATTTT
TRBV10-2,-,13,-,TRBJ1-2,CASSPSSNYGYTF,TGCGCCAGCAGCCCCTCATCTAACTATGGCTACACCTTC
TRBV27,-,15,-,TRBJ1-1,CASSFWSGGVTEAFF,TGTGCCAGCAGTTTCTGGTCGGGGGGGGTCACTGAAGCTTTCTTT